The 32 T cell receptor beta chains in this list originate from one sample, sequenced in a study of CD8 T cells in ankylosing spondylitis (TCRdb year 2017). The library was prepared using 5' RACE. Sequencing was carried out with an Illumina HiSeq 2500. The public reads were reanalyzed by TCRdb: fastp trimming at Q25, MiXCR alignment, in-frame beta chains only. CDR3 protein duplicates are merged, each entry listing the most common genes and DNA. This sample holds roughly 250,000 distinct CDR3 sequences; less than 10% were observed only once. Almost 7% of the sample goes to the ten largest clones. Source material: blood, either unsorted or a sorted T cell fraction (not recorded which). These receptors all come from a male donor with ankylosing spondylitis or in good health (not recorded which).

This clonotype was observed at least ten times. This chain links TRBV7-9 with TRBJ2-5; no firm D call. The length of the CDR3 is 14 residues. Looked up from germline, CDR1 is SEHNR and CDR2 is FQNEAQ (reference sequence). Trimming took 1 base from V and 1 from J, leaving 7 bases between them. CDR3 DNA sequence: TGTGCCAGCAGCTTAGTTCACAGCCAAGAGACCCAGTACTTC. Its protein is CASSLVHSQETQYF.

This clonotype showed up just a few times. The chain has TRBV6-2 or TRBV6-3 and TRBJ2-3; D not resolved. Germline CDR1 is MNHEY and CDR2 is SVGEGT. V lost 5 bases and J 2 bases, leaving 8 bases between the germline ends. CDR3 length equals 13 residues. CDR3: CASSHRITDTQYF. DNA for the CDR3: TGTGCCAGCAGTCACAGAATCACAGATACGCAGTATTTT.

The chain couples TRBV5-6 to TRBJ2-3, with 9 bases lining up with TRBD2. The J segment lost 5 bases and the V segment lost 4 bases, leaving 14 bases of the junction unmatched. The CDR3 spans 17 residues. Germline assignment: CDR1 SGHDT and CDR2 YYEEEE. The CDR3 region has the DNA TGTGCCAGCAGCCAAATAAGTGCGGGAGGGTCGAGAGATACGCAGTATTTT. Translated, it gives CASSQISAGGSRDTQYF.

This clonotype was recorded many times. The chain joins TRBV7-9 to TRBJ1-2, with 8 bases matching TRBD1. There are 14 residues in the CDR3. V gave up 5 bases and J gave up 6 bases; unmatched junction bases: 8. The germline gives CDR1 SEHNR, CDR2 FQNEAQ (reference sequence). The CDR3, as DNA: TGTGCCAGCAGCCGGACAGGGAAGTTAGATGGCTACACCTTC. It codes for CASSRTGKLDGYTF.

The V and J genes are TRBV27 and TRBJ2-7; TRBD1 matches 9 bases. The CDR3 runs to 15 residues. The ends lost 5 bases at V and 4 bases at J; junction bases unmatched: 9. Looked up from germline, CDR1 is MNHEY and CDR2 is SMNVEV (reference sequence). The CDR3 sequence: CASSTNRGQGYEQYF. Written as DNA, the CDR3 is TGTGCCAGCAGTACCAACAGGGGGCAGGGGTACGAGCAGTACTTC.

This clonotype was detected ten times or more. The CDR3 DNA is TGTGCCAGCAGCCGTAGGACGGAGCTTGTTGGAAACACCATATATTTT. This codes for CASSRRTELVGNTIYF. The chain joins TRBV5-6 to TRBJ1-3; D is uncertain. Between the trimmed V and J ends, which lost 4 bases and 3 bases, there was a span of 17 bases. This CDR3 region has 16 residues. CDR1 is SGHDT, CDR2 YYEEEE, per germline.

This clonotype was counted many times. The V call is TRBV3-1, the J call TRBJ2-3; maybe TRBD1 (6 bases). V was clipped by 1 base and J by 4 bases, with 18 bases between them. The CDR3 totals 17 residues. Germline V CDR1 and CDR2: LGHDT, YNNKEL (reference sequence). The CDR3: CASSQVRIGGAADTQYF. Here the CDR3 DNA reads TGTGCCAGCAGCCAAGTTCGTATAGGGGGAGCTGCAGATACGCAGTATTTT.

At least ten counts were recorded for this clonotype. The V call is TRBV6-4, the J call TRBJ1-1; possible D gene TRBD1, 5 bases. Germline V lookup: CDR1 MRHNA, CDR2 SNTAGT. The CDR3 has 15 residues. Trimming pared 5 bases from V and 1 base from J, leaving 14 bases between. The CDR3 reads CASSTGLGGNTEAFF. CDR3 DNA: TGTGCCAGCAGTACGGGTCTGGGGGGGAACACTGAAGCTTTCTTT.

This clonotype came up many times. The V gene is TRBV20-1, the J gene TRBJ2-7; 8 bases agree with TRBD2. From germline, CDR1 is DFQATT and CDR2 SNEGSKA (reference sequence). The CDR3 is made up of 16 amino acids. V was pared by 1 base and J by 3 bases, with 11 bases of the junction left unmatched. The CDR3 sequence: CSARAPGSGTIYEQYF. Written as DNA, the CDR3 is TGCAGTGCTAGAGCTCCGGGTAGCGGGACCATCTACGAGCAGTACTTC.

This clonotype was seen more than once but under ten times. V and J are TRBV10-1 and TRBJ2-2, with 7 bases identical to TRBD1. Trimming at V came to 3 bases and at J to 4 bases, leaving 14 bases not matched to a gene. Germline values: CDR1 WNHNN, CDR2 SYGVQD (reference sequence). This CDR3 is 18 amino acids long. The CDR3 DNA reads TGCGCCAGCAGTGATAACTTTAGGGGGCTAGCCCTCACCGGGGAGCTGTTTTTT. Translation gives CASSDNFRGLALTGELFF.

The CDR3 reads CASSYSIAGGNQPQHF. DNA for the CDR3: TGTGCCAGCAGTTACTCGATAGCCGGGGGCAATCAGCCCCAGCATTTT. This sequence joins TRBV6-2 or TRBV6-3 and TRBJ1-5; D gene unclear. CDR1 and CDR2 from the germline V gene are MNHEY and SVGEGT. This CDR3 is 16 amino acids long. V was pared by 0 bases and J by 2 bases, with 11 bases between.

V is TRBV27 and J is TRBJ2-7; TRBD2 matches at 7 bases. V trimming: 8 bases; J trimming: 7 bases; junction bases outside the gene matches: 5. There are 11 residues in the CDR3. CDR1 and CDR2 from the germline V gene are MNHEY and SMNVEV (reference sequence). The DNA for the CDR3 is TGTGCCAGCGGGCGGGAGCGGGAGCAGTACTTC. This codes for CASGREREQYF.

This clonotype was counted at least ten times. This chain connects TRBV4-1 to TRBJ1-6, with TRBD1 identical over 7 bases. CDR3 length equals 17 residues. Germline V gene lookup returns CDR1 MGHRA and CDR2 YSYEKL. V dropped 4 bases and J dropped 4; count of bases not matched to a gene: 10. The CDR3 spells CASSREGTASYNSPLHF. The CDR3 DNA reads as TGCGCCAGCAGCCGGGAAGGGACAGCTAGTTATAATTCACCCCTCCACTTT.

The V and J genes are TRBV27 and TRBJ2-5; D gene uncertain. The CDR3 runs to 13 residues. V lost 5 bases and J lost 7, with 14 bases in between. Germline values: CDR1 MNHEY, CDR2 SMNVEV (reference sequence). Written as DNA, the CDR3 is TGTGCCAGCAGTATCCACTTTTTCGGGACCCAGTACTTC. Translated, it gives CASSIHFFGTQYF.

This clonotype was found many times. The rearrangement uses TRBV7-9 and TRBJ2-1; possibly TRBD2 for D (6 bases). Trimming took 7 bases from V and 8 from J, leaving 21 bases between them. This CDR3 region has 15 residues. CDR1 is SEHNR and CDR2 is FQNEAQ in the germline V gene (reference sequence). CDR3 region: CASTGGLNPSDEQFF. The CDR3 bases are TGTGCCAGCACCGGAGGGCTTAACCCGTCGGATGAGCAGTTCTTC.

The chain is built from TRBV20-1 and TRBJ2-7; 8 nucleotides align to TRBD1. Germline CDR1 reads DFQATT; CDR2 reads SNEGSKA (reference sequence). Unmatched junction bases numbered 10, after V lost 4 bases and J lost 2 bases. CDR3 length: 15 residues. The CDR3 DNA sequence: TGCAGTGCTAATGAGGTGGGGACAGGTCCCTACGAGCAGTACTTC. Encoded protein: CSANEVGTGPYEQYF.

This clonotype was seen many times. This chain connects TRBV5-1 to TRBJ2-5; no firm D call. The germline V and J ends were trimmed by 2 bases and 5 bases, with 10 bases remaining between them. Germline-derived CDR1 and CDR2 are SGHRS and YFSETQ. This CDR3 is built from 13 residues. The CDR3 protein is CASSFNTGETQYF. CDR3 coding DNA: TGCGCCAGCAGCTTCAATACTGGGGAGACCCAGTACTTC.

There are many counts of this clonotype. The chain combines TRBV20-1 with TRBJ1-5; no reliable D call. The length of the CDR3 is 14 residues. Germline values: CDR1 DFQATT, CDR2 SNEGSKA (reference sequence). The ends were cut back, 5 bases at V and 3 bases at J, with 14 bases in the middle. In DNA form, the CDR3 reads TGCAGTGCTCCGGATCCCCGGTCCAATCAGCCCCAGCATTTT. Translated: CSAPDPRSNQPQHF.

The table lists this clonotype with many counts. The chain uses TRBV5-6 and TRBJ2-6; D not resolved. The CDR3 loop spans 16 amino acids. V dropped 0 bases and J dropped 0 bases, with 7 bases sitting between them. CDR1 is SGHDT, CDR2 YYEEEE, per germline. CDR3: CASSLAQYSGANVLTF. DNA for the CDR3: TGTGCCAGCAGCTTGGCCCAGTACTCTGGGGCCAACGTCCTGACTTTC.

This clonotype has only a few counts. This chain uses TRBV6-5 with TRBJ2-5; D assignment may be TRBD1 or TRBD2 (6 bases each). This CDR3 has 17 residues. Trimming removed 2 bases from V and 4 bases from J, with 20 bases in between. CDR1 is MNHEY, CDR2 SVGAGI, per germline. DNA of the CDR3: TGTGCCAGCAGTTACCCACCTTTAGGGGGGAAGGGAGAGACCCAGTACTTC. This translates into CASSYPPLGGKGETQYF.

This clonotype was seen repeatedly, ten times or more. The V and J genes are TRBV6-5 and TRBJ2-4; D is possibly TRBD1 or TRBD2 (5 bases each). The V end was cut by 0 bases, the J end by 11 bases, with 14 bases between. The germline CDR1 and CDR2 sequences are MNHEY and SVGAGI. The CDR3 contains 14 residues. The CDR3 here is CASSYSMEVGVQYF. The DNA of the CDR3 is TGTGCCAGCAGTTACTCGATGGAGGTGGGGGTTCAGTACTTC.

This clonotype was seen ten or more times. V usage is TRBV10-3 and J usage is TRBJ2-7; D possibly corresponds to TRBD2 (6 bases). CDR3 length: 16 residues. Germline V gene sequence: CDR1 ENHRY, CDR2 SYGVKD. V gave up 2 bases and J gave up 3 bases, with 17 bases separating them. CDR3 in amino acids: CAISENRGGIIYEQYF. The CDR3 nucleotides read TGTGCCATCAGTGAGAACAGAGGAGGGATAATCTACGAGCAGTACTTC.

This clonotype was observed many times. The chain employs TRBV6-1 and TRBJ2-6; the D call may be TRBD1 or TRBD2 (5 bases each). Trimming took 3 bases from V and 2 from J, leaving 8 bases between them. Germline V lookup: CDR1 MNHNS, CDR2 SASEGT. The CDR3 contains 15 residues. DNA for the CDR3: TGTGCCAGCAGTGACCTGGGGGCTGGGGCCAACGTCCTGACTTTC. Residues: CASSDLGAGANVLTF.

The rearrangement joins TRBV27 to TRBJ2-5; TRBD2 aligns across 13 bases. The V gene end was trimmed by 2 bases and the J gene end by 1 base; junction bases not matched to a gene: 1. The CDR3 consists of 16 residues. Germline CDR1 reads MNHEY; CDR2 reads SMNVEV (reference sequence). The CDR3 region has the DNA TGTGCCAGCAGTTTACGACTAGCGGGGGGCCAAGAGACCCAGTACTTC. Protein: CASSLRLAGGQETQYF.

This clonotype was observed many times. The J gene is TRBJ1-2, the V gene TRBV30; 10 bases match TRBD1. Germline V gives CDR1 GTSNPN, CDR2 SVGIG (reference sequence). With 2 bases clipped from V and 0 bases from J, the junction kept 3 bases outside the gene matches. This CDR3 has 15 amino acids. The DNA of the CDR3 is TGTGCCTGGAGTACCGGGACAGGGGCTAACTATGGCTACACCTTC. It translates to CAWSTGTGANYGYTF.

This clonotype was seen at least ten times. The chain couples TRBV5-6 to TRBJ1-2, with no clear D. The CDR3 consists of 13 residues. Germline V CDR1 and CDR2: SGHDT, YYEEEE. Between the trimmed V and J ends, which lost 0 bases and 6 bases, there was a span of 9 bases. The CDR3 loop is CASSLGKRHGYTF. As DNA, the CDR3 is TGTGCCAGCAGCTTGGGGAAACGGCATGGCTACACCTTC.

The chain employs TRBV6-1 and TRBJ1-2; 9 bases map to TRBD1. The CDR3 consists of 14 residues. Per germline, CDR1 MNHNS and CDR2 SASEGT. The V segment lost 6 bases and the J segment 5 bases; nucleotides outside the gene matches: 7. The CDR3 loop reads CASRTGTGIYGYTF. The CDR3, as DNA: TGTGCCAGCAGAACCGGGACAGGGATATATGGCTACACCTTC.

Ten or more counts support this clonotype. V and J are TRBV24-1 and TRBJ2-2, with D possibly TRBD1 on 5 matching bases. CDR3 length: 15 residues. The V end was cut by 0 bases, the J end by 4 bases, with 8 bases between. Per the germline V gene, CDR1 is KGHDR and CDR2 is SFDVKD. CDR3 loop: CATSDLRGRTGELFF. DNA for the CDR3: TGTGCCACCAGTGATTTGAGGGGCCGCACCGGGGAGCTGTTTTTT.

This clonotype was observed at least ten times. This sequence joins TRBV29-1 and TRBJ2-3; D might be TRBD1 (5 bases). This CDR3 spans 12 amino acids. Germline V lookup: CDR1 SQVTM, CDR2 ANQGSEA. With 3 bases removed from V and 3 bases from J, the gap between germline ends came to 7 bases. This chain's CDR3 is CSVETDTDTQYF. The CDR3 DNA reads TGCAGCGTTGAGACAGATACAGATACGCAGTATTTT.

The chain uses TRBV7-9 and TRBJ2-1; D is perhaps TRBD1 (6 bases). Trimming took 10 bases from V and 6 from J, leaving 31 bases between them. Looked up from germline, CDR1 is SEHNR and CDR2 is FQNEAQ (reference sequence). This CDR3 spans 18 amino acids. CDR3 DNA: TGTGCCATGGGCCCCGGCCTATTTAAACGACAGGTCATCAATGAGCAGTTCTTC. Translating gives CAMGPGLFKRQVINEQFF.

The table lists this clonotype with a few counts. J is TRBJ1-2 and V is TRBV11-2, with D tentatively TRBD1 (5 bases). The CDR3 has 18 amino acids. Germline loops: CDR1 SGHAT, CDR2 FQNNGV. V was clipped by 2 bases and J by 4 bases, with 23 bases between them. CDR3 nucleotides: TGTGCCAGCAGCTTATGGGAGGGGCGGATTCTGGCGCTCTATGGCTACACCTTC. It yields the protein CASSLWEGRILALYGYTF.

This clonotype occurred many times. CDR3 residues: CASSLEATPDQPQHF. CDR3 bases: TGTGCCAGCAGCTTAGAAGCGACCCCTGATCAGCCCCAGCATTTT. The chain is built from TRBV7-2 and TRBJ1-5; D remains ambiguous. The CDR3 sequence is 15 residues long. Trimming left V 1 base short and J 5 bases short, with 12 bases between. Germline values: CDR1 SGHTA, CDR2 FQGNSA. Variable domain in full (rest from reference TRBV7-2 and TRBJ1-5): GAGVSQSPSNKVTEKGKDVELRCDPISGHTALYWYRQSLGQGLEFLIYFQGNSAPDKSGLPSDRFSAERTGGSVSTLTIQRTQQEDSAVYLCASSLEATPDQPQHFGDGTRLSIL.